The entry below gives a single TCR beta chain sequence along with its context. These data originate in a study of T cell responses to AZD1222 COVID-19 vaccine. Sequenced by immunoSEQ multiplex PCR; TCRdb stores in-frame clones only, minus some. The profile shows fewer than 130,000 clones, 94% of them singletons. Trimming pared 0 bases from V and 3 bases from J, leaving 9 bases between. The CDR3 is 14 residues long. Germline values: CDR1 SGHAT, CDR2 FQDESV (reference sequence). The material was peripheral blood, obtained 28 days after the second AZD1222 dose. The V call is TRBV11-1, the J call TRBJ2-7; no reliable D call. This TCR was sampled from an adult who received the AZD1222 COVID-19 vaccine. The CDR3 reads CASSLADLLYEQYF. In DNA form, the CDR3 reads TGTGCCAGCAGCTTAGCCGATCTTCTCTACGAGCAGTACTTC.